The 8 T cell receptor beta chains below were found in one sample sequenced in a study of beta chain features in type 1 diabetes. The sequenced template was cDNA made from the entire isolated RNA. Some clones are missing from TCRdb's copy, which holds only in-frame ones; the method was immunoSEQ multiplex PCR. The sample lists about 930,000 clones; around a sixth were seen once. The source material was naive CD4+ T cells from blood. These TCRs come from a woman aged 18-35 years in good health.

This chain joins TRBV27 and TRBJ2-3; 10 positions match TRBD2. The V segment lost 7 bases and the J segment 7 bases; nucleotides outside the gene matches: 11. The CDR3 length is 15 residues. Germline V gene sequence: CDR1 MNHEY, CDR2 SMNVEV (reference sequence). The chain's CDR3 is CASKRGTSVQNTQYF. The CDR3, as DNA: TGTGCCAGCAAGCGGGGGACTAGCGTTCAGAATACGCAGTATTTT.

This clone showed up just a few times. The chain combines TRBV21-1 with TRBJ2-1; the D call TRBD1 from the table was never checked on the DNA. TRBV21-1 is a pseudogene. CDR3 length equals 20 residues. CDR3 coding DNA: TGTGCCAGCGACGTGGGAGACAGGGTGAGGGAGTTACGCGCCTACAATGAGCAGTTCTTC. Residues: CASDVGDRVRELRAYNEQFF.

The V and J genes are TRBV5-1 and TRBJ2-1; 8 nucleotides align to TRBD2. Germline V CDR1 and CDR2: SGHRS, YFSETQ. The V gene end was trimmed by 3 bases and the J gene end by 1 base; junction bases not matched to a gene: 3. The CDR3 runs 15 residues. The CDR3 loop reads CASSSQRGSYNEQFF. The DNA of the CDR3 is TGCGCCAGCAGCTCCCAGCGGGGGTCCTACAATGAGCAGTTCTTC.

The chain links TRBV7-2 to TRBJ2-5; a possible D gene is TRBD1 (5 bases). The CDR3 length is 13 residues. Trimming took off 5 bases at V and 2 bases at J, with 9 bases between the two ends. Germline CDR1 SGHTA, CDR2 FQGNSA. CDR3 residues: CASSHRQQETQYF. The CDR3 bases are TGTGCCAGCAGCCACCGACAGCAAGAGACCCAGTACTTC.

The CDR3 reads CASSVGQRDPSYEQYF. DNA for the CDR3: TGTGCCAGCAGCGTAGGGCAGCGGGACCCTTCCTACGAGCAGTACTTC. This chain joins TRBV9 and TRBJ2-7; 7 nucleotides align to TRBD2. This CDR3 has 16 amino acids. The germline V gene has CDR1 SGDLS and CDR2 YYNGEE. Trimming at V came to 0 bases and at J to 1 base, leaving 7 bases not matched to a gene.

Of note for this clone: Within the sample, other DNA sequences also encode this same CDR3. The rearrangement links TRBV28 to TRBJ2-5; maybe TRBD2 (7 bases). CDR3 length: 14 residues. The V gene lost 5 bases and the J gene lost 5 bases, with 15 bases spanning the gap. The germline V gene has CDR1 MDHEN and CDR2 SYDVKM. The DNA of the CDR3 is TGTGCCAGCAGTCCACCCGGGGGGCGGGAGACCCAGTACTTC. Translating it yields CASSPPGGRETQYF.

The V and J genes are TRBV7-9 and TRBJ2-5; D could derive from TRBD1 or TRBD2 (5 bases each). Trimming cost V 5 bases and J 2 bases, with 21 bases left between them. CDR3 size: 17 residues. From germline, CDR1 is SEHNR and CDR2 FQNEAQ (reference sequence). The CDR3 DNA sequence: TGTGCCAGCAGCGGAACTTTACCGGGACGTTTGCAAGAGACCCAGTACTTC. Its translation is CASSGTLPGRLQETQYF. Looking up the rest from reference TRBV7-9 and TRBJ2-5 gives the full variable domain: DTGVSQNPRHKITKRGQNVTFRCDPISEHNRLYWYRQTLGQGPEFLTYFQNEAQLEKSRLLSDRFSAERPKGSFSTLEIQRTEQGDSAMYLCASSGTLPGRLQETQYFGPGTRLLVL.

This chain uses TRBV11-1 with TRBJ1-1; the match to TRBD1 covers 8 bases. Germline lookup yields CDR1 SGHAT and CDR2 FQDESV (reference sequence). J lost 4 bases, V lost 2 bases, and 9 bases had no gene match. The CDR3 spans 16 residues. The DNA of the CDR3 is TGTGCCAGCAGCTTATGGAGGGACAGGTCAACCACTGAAGCTTTCTTT. It yields the protein CASSLWRDRSTTEAFF. The variable domain in full, completed from reference TRBV11-1 and TRBJ1-1, reads EAEVAQSPRYKITEKSQAVAFWCDPISGHATLYWYRQILGQGPELLVQFQDESVVDDSQLPKDRFSAERLKGVDSTLKIQPAELGDSAMYLCASSLWRDRSTTEAFFGQGTRLTVV.